A single T cell receptor (beta chain) is shown here with its context. Antigen: not known. The method was immunoSEQ multiplex PCR; TCRdb's version includes in-frame clones alone and lacks a portion of them. The sample holds tens of thousands of clones, approximately 88% seen once. The data stem from a study of OX40 agonist ivuxolimab in advanced cancers. Autoimmune disease history or systemic immunosuppression was exclusionary. Points from the study as a whole: It was also the case that some nonresponders had low normalized T-cell clonal expansion.

The CDR3 totals 16 residues. J was trimmed by 5 bases and V by 5 bases; bases with no gene match: 10. Germline lookup yields CDR1 SEHNR and CDR2 FQNEAQ (reference sequence). The chain carries TRBV7-9 and TRBJ2-1, with 9 bases aligning to TRBD2. This receptor was taken from an adult with an advanced solid tumor such as melanoma, head and neck, liver or kidney cancer. The sample here was CD4+ or CD8+ T cells sorted from blood, taken in a trial of the OX40 agonist ivuxolimab. The CDR3 DNA reads as TGTGCCAGCAGCGCCCCTAGCGGGACGTCTAACAATGAGCAGTTCTTC. Translation gives CASSAPSGTSNNEQFF.